The next 25 T cell receptor beta chains were all read from a single sample in a study of cytomegalovirus exposure and HLA in healthy donors. Both 60 Vbeta primers and 13 Jbeta primers went into the PCR. This table comes from immunoSEQ multiplex PCR, and its TCRdb copy is limited to in-frame clones, with some not included. The data hold around 100,000 clones, with roughly 70% observed a single time. Material for sequencing was PBMCs. These receptors were taken from a man between 40 and 49 years old in good health and CMV-seropositive.

The chain combines TRBV2 with TRBJ1-1; a possible D gene is TRBD1 (5 bases). V was trimmed by 11 bases and J by 5 bases, leaving 15 bases between them. Per germline, CDR1 SNHLY and CDR2 FYNNEI. The CDR3 covers 12 residues. The CDR3 DNA reads TGTGCCGGGAATCTTGGGGGGACTGAAGCTTTCTTT. It encodes CAGNLGGTEAFF.

This clone was seen a few times. The J gene is TRBJ2-3, the V gene TRBV10-2, with D possibly TRBD2 on 7 matching bases. V was trimmed by 7 bases and J by 0 bases, leaving 14 bases between them. The CDR3 is 15 amino acids. Germline CDR1 WSHSY, CDR2 SAAADI. CDR3 region: CASTLRGGSTDTQYF. The CDR3 DNA follows: TGCGCCAGCACCCTGAGGGGGGGTAGCACAGATACGCAGTATTTT.

V gene TRBV4-3 combines with J gene TRBJ1-4, with 7 bases that match TRBD1. With V trimmed by 0 bases and J by 5 bases, 6 bases remained unmatched. The CDR3 runs 16 residues. Per the germline V gene, CDR1 is LGHNA and CDR2 is YSLEER. DNA of the CDR3: TGCGCCAGCAGCCAAGATGGCCAGGGGGAAAATGAAAAACTGTTTTTT. This encodes CASSQDGQGENEKLFF.

The chain has TRBV7-3 and TRBJ2-7, with D possibly matching TRBD2 (5 bases). Germline V gives CDR1 SGHTA, CDR2 FQGTGA. The CDR3 has 17 residues. Trimming pared 1 base from V and 0 bases from J, leaving 16 bases between. CDR3 in DNA: TGTGCCAGCAGCTTAAAGGAGGAGGCGTGCACCTCCTACGAGCAGTACGTC. Translated, it gives CASSLKEEACTSYEQYV.

CDR3: CAVQSLAGGADTQYF. The CDR3 DNA sequence: TGTGCCGTCCAATCACTAGCGGGAGGAGCAGATACGCAGTATTTT. V is TRBV10-3 and J is TRBJ2-3; 12 nucleotides agree with TRBD2. V trimming: 11 bases; J trimming: 4 bases; junction bases outside the gene matches: 10. CDR3 size: 15 residues. CDR1 is ENHRY and CDR2 is SYGVKD in the germline V gene.

The count of this clone is one. This sequence joins TRBV6-1 and TRBJ2-1, with D uncertain. There are 15 residues in the CDR3. Germline CDR1 is MNHNS and CDR2 is SASEGT. V was pared by 2 bases and J by 5 bases, with 13 bases between. CDR3 bases: TGTGCCAGCAGTGAAACCCTAGACCCTAACAATGAGCAGTTCTTC. The encoded protein is CASSETLDPNNEQFF.

This chain joins TRBV18 and TRBJ2-2, with D perhaps matching TRBD1 (6 bases). This CDR3 has 15 residues. Germline assignment: CDR1 KGHSH and CDR2 LQKENI. Trimming took off 0 bases at V and 3 bases at J, with 8 bases between the two ends. The CDR3 sequence is CASSPPNRDTGELFF. The CDR3 coding sequence is TGTGCCAGCTCACCACCCAACAGGGACACCGGGGAGCTGTTTTTT. The variable domain in full, completed from reference TRBV18 and TRBJ2-2, reads NAGVMQNPRHLVRRRGQEARLRCSPMKGHSHVYWYRQLPEEGLKFMVYLQKENIIDESGMPKERFSAEFPKEGPSILRIQQVVRGDSAAYFCASSPPNRDTGELFFGEGSRLTVL.

This chain links TRBV7-2 with TRBJ2-7, with a possible D match to TRBD2 (5 bases). Trimming removed 4 bases at V and 8 bases at J, with 18 bases between. CDR1 SGHTA and CDR2 FQGNSA come from the germline V gene. CDR3 size: 14 residues. The CDR3 protein is CASSSPGILLQQYF. The CDR3 nucleotides read TGTGCCAGCAGCTCTCCCGGGATTCTCTTGCAGCAGTACTTC.

The chain links TRBV6-5 to TRBJ1-6; 8 bases align to TRBD1. This CDR3 comprises 15 residues. CDR1 is MNHEY and CDR2 is SVGAGI in the germline V gene. V was pared by 4 bases and J by 4 bases, with 3 bases of the junction left unmatched. CDR3 sequence reads: CASSLQGGYNSPLHF. The CDR3 DNA follows: TGTGCCAGCAGTTTACAGGGGGGATATAATTCACCCCTCCACTTT.

The rearrangement joins TRBV11-3 to TRBJ1-1, with TRBD1 identical over 7 bases. The length of the CDR3 is 15 residues. From germline, CDR1 is SGHNT and CDR2 YENEEA. Unmatched junction bases numbered 12, after V lost 5 bases and J lost 6 bases. As DNA, the CDR3 is TGTGCCAGCAGCCGCTACGGGACAGCCCGCCCTGAAGCTTTCTTT. Its translation: CASSRYGTARPEAFF.

J is TRBJ1-1 and V is TRBV19, with D uncertain. The V end was cut by 2 bases, the J end by 1 base, with 5 bases between. The CDR3 totals 13 residues. CDR1 LNHDA and CDR2 SQIVND come from the germline V gene (reference sequence). CDR3 amino acids: CASSISGNTEAFF. CDR3 bases: TGTGCCAGTAGTATATCAGGGAACACTGAAGCTTTCTTT.

The J gene is TRBJ2-7, the V gene TRBV13, with 8 bases matching TRBD2. V trimming: 5 bases; J trimming: 3 bases; junction bases outside the gene matches: 6. Germline loops: CDR1 PRHDT, CDR2 FYEKMQ (reference sequence). CDR3 size: 14 residues. CDR3 bases: TGTGCCAGCAGCGGGGCTGCGGGGGGCTACGAGCAGTACGTC. It codes for CASSGAAGGYEQYV.

This clone was seen more than once but under ten times. The chain recombines TRBV10-2 with TRBJ1-1; 7 bases align to TRBD1. The CDR3 contains 14 residues. The V segment lost 4 bases and the J segment 7 bases; nucleotides outside the gene matches: 9. CDR1 WSHSY and CDR2 SAAADI come from the germline V gene. The CDR3 sequence is CASSAGGGGFEAFF. In DNA, the CDR3 is TGCGCCAGCAGTGCCGGTGGAGGGGGCTTTGAAGCTTTCTTT.

The chain uses TRBV29-1 and TRBJ1-1; 9 nucleotides line up with TRBD1. The CDR3 runs 13 residues. The germline CDR1 and CDR2 sequences are SQVTM and ANQGSEA. Germline trimming cut 6 bases from V and 1 base from J; bases unmatched to any gene: 3. The CDR3 nucleotides read TGCAGCGTGGACAGGGGTGGGAACACTGAAGCTTTCTTT. This encodes CSVDRGGNTEAFF.

The J gene is TRBJ1-5, the V gene TRBV29-1; a weak D match, TRBD1 (6 bases). The CDR3 is 13 amino acids. The germline V and J ends were trimmed by 6 bases and 3 bases, with 12 bases remaining between them. Germline assignment: CDR1 SQVTM and CDR2 ANQGSEA. The CDR3 is CSVQDRLNQPQHF. CDR3 nucleotides: TGCAGCGTGCAGGACAGACTCAATCAGCCCCAGCATTTT.

CDR3 sequence (DNA): TGTGCCAGCAGCCCGGACAGGGGGAGAGGCTACACCTTC. It yields the protein CASSPDRGRGYTF. The J gene is TRBJ1-2, the V gene TRBV5-4, with 10 bases fitting TRBD1. The CDR3 sequence is 13 residues long. V lost 4 bases to trimming and J lost 8 bases; unmatched junction nucleotides: 5. Germline V lookup: CDR1 SGHNT, CDR2 YYREEE (reference sequence).

CDR3 nucleotides: TGCGCCAGCAGTGAGTCGGGGGCGCTCGGAACTGAAGCTTTCTTT. The encoded protein is CASSESGALGTEAFF. The chain links TRBV10-2 to TRBJ1-1; a possible D gene is TRBD1 (6 bases). V was clipped by 0 bases and J by 5 bases, with 13 bases between them. Germline-derived CDR1 and CDR2 are WSHSY and SAAADI. The length of the CDR3 is 15 residues.

The rearrangement uses TRBV7-6 and TRBJ2-3; D remains ambiguous. The V gene's germline CDR1 is SGHVS and CDR2 FNYEAQ. Trimming shortened V by 2 bases and J by 8 bases, and 8 bases separated the two germline ends. This CDR3 region has 12 residues. This CDR3 reads CASSLTGGTQYF. The CDR3 DNA reads TGTGCCAGCAGCTTAACCGGCGGTACGCAGTATTTT.

CDR3 sequence: CASRPAGHLNTEAFF. CDR3 nucleotides: TGTGCCAGCAGACCGGCCGGACACTTAAACACTGAAGCTTTCTTT. The chain joins TRBV7-9 to TRBJ1-1; maybe TRBD1 (5 bases). The CDR3 sequence is 15 residues long. V was trimmed by 6 bases and J by 2 bases, leaving 16 bases between them. CDR1 is SEHNR, CDR2 FQNEAQ, per germline (reference sequence).

The V gene is TRBV7-2, the J gene TRBJ1-5; D possibly corresponds to TRBD1 (5 bases). Germline V gene lookup returns CDR1 SGHTA and CDR2 FQGNSA. The CDR3 is 14 amino acids. V was cut by 0 bases and J by 6 bases, with 9 bases left in between. This CDR3 is CASSLAGVSQPQHF. The CDR3 nucleotides are TGTGCCAGCAGCTTAGCAGGGGTGAGTCAGCCCCAGCATTTT.

The sample holds a few counts of this clone. The chain joins TRBV30 to TRBJ1-4, with 7 bases identical to TRBD1. Germline CDR1 and CDR2: GTSNPN and SVGIG (reference sequence). This CDR3 spans 14 amino acids. V trimming: 3 bases; J trimming: 1 base; junction bases outside the gene matches: 2. This chain's CDR3 is CAWSRTGTNEKLFF. CDR3 DNA sequence: TGTGCCTGGAGCCGGACAGGAACTAATGAAAAACTGTTTTTT.

About this clone itself: A read error may account for a junction end that differs from germline. The chain employs TRBV4-1 and TRBJ2-2, with a weak D call TRBD2 (6 bases). The germline V gene encodes CDR1 MGHRA and CDR2 YSYEKL. This CDR3 is 17 amino acids long. The CDR3 sequence: CASSQRRGTPNTGGLFF. CDR3 bases: TGCGCCAGCAGCCAACGGAGGGGTACCCCGAACACCGGGGGGCTGTTTTTT.

The rearrangement joins TRBV27 to TRBJ1-3, with a possible D match to TRBD1 (6 bases). The CDR3 consists of 15 residues. V lost 6 bases, J lost 0 bases, and 12 bases lay in between. From germline, CDR1 is MNHEY and CDR2 SMNVEV (reference sequence). The DNA of the CDR3 is TGTGCCAGCAGGGCGGACAGATTCTCTGGAAACACCATATATTTT. Translating gives CASRADRFSGNTIYF.

This chain links TRBV6-4 with TRBJ2-1; the D gene is possibly TRBD1 (5 bases). Trimming took 4 bases from V and 5 from J, leaving 12 bases between them. The germline V gene has CDR1 MRHNA and CDR2 SNTAGT. The length of the CDR3 is 14 residues. The CDR3 DNA is TGTGCCAGCAGTGTAGGGGATAGTCACAATGAGCAGTTCTTC. Its translation is CASSVGDSHNEQFF.

V gene TRBV27 combines with J gene TRBJ2-5, with D perhaps matching TRBD2 (5 bases). TRBJ2-7 matches the DNA end more closely, so the J call is doubtful. The germline V gene encodes CDR1 MNHEY and CDR2 SMNVEV (reference sequence). The CDR3 contains 14 residues. CDR3 loop: CASSFGGPKYEQYF. CDR3 DNA: TGTGCCAGCAGTTTCGGAGGCCCCAAATACGAGCAGTACTTC.